Listed here are 14 T cell receptor beta chains from one sample, sequenced in a study of cytomegalovirus exposure and HLA in healthy donors. 13 Jbeta primers and 60 Vbeta primers were used for the PCR. Only in-frame clones appear in the TCRdb table, and some are missing; sequencing was by immunoSEQ multiplex PCR. The table has under 200,000 clones, 70% to 90% seen once. The sequencing sample was made of PBMCs. The source of these receptors is a woman aged 25 to 39 in good health and CMV-seropositive.

About this clone itself: The sample holds other DNA sequences that translate to the same CDR3. The chain is built from TRBV7-2 and TRBJ2-2; weak D call: TRBD2 (5 bases). Germline CDR1 and CDR2: SGHTA and FQGNSA. Deletions cut 5 bases from V and 2 bases from J, with 9 bases between. This CDR3 has 14 residues. The CDR3 here is CASSRDTNTGELFF. CDR3 nucleotides: TGTGCCAGCAGCCGGGATACAAACACCGGGGAGCTGTTTTTT.

This chain links TRBV27 with TRBJ2-3; no clear D. Germline V gene data show CDR1 as MNHEY and CDR2 as SMNVEV (reference sequence). Trimming removed 2 bases from V and 3 bases from J, with 9 bases in between. The CDR3 is 14 amino acids. CDR3 sequence (DNA): TGTGCCAGCAGTTTACTCGCCAGGACAGATACGCAGTATTTT. This encodes CASSLLARTDTQYF.

This rearrangement joins TRBV7-8 to TRBJ2-4; a weak D match, TRBD1 (6 bases). The CDR3 has 18 amino acids. The V gene's germline CDR1 is SGHVS and CDR2 FQNEAQ. V was clipped by 1 base and J by 0 bases, with 16 bases between them. CDR3 loop: CASSLGRGLSLAKNIQYF. Here the CDR3 DNA reads TGTGCCAGCAGCTTAGGCAGGGGCCTCTCATTAGCCAAAAACATTCAGTACTTC.

The CDR3 region is CASRELRQGNSPLHF. CDR3 DNA sequence: TGCGCCAGCAGAGAACTGCGACAGGGTAATTCACCCCTCCACTTT. The chain uses TRBV10-1 and TRBJ1-6; 7 nucleotides align to TRBD1. The CDR3 totals 15 residues. Germline V gives CDR1 WNHNN, CDR2 SYGVQD (reference sequence). Unmatched junction bases numbered 8, after V lost 6 bases and J lost 6 bases.

This sequence joins TRBV5-6 and TRBJ1-1, with TRBD1 matching 9 bases. J was trimmed by 7 bases and V by 4 bases; bases with no gene match: 8. In germline, CDR1 is SGHDT, CDR2 YYEEEE. The CDR3 sequence is 14 residues long. The CDR3 is CASSQLEGQGEAFF. Written as DNA, the CDR3 is TGTGCCAGCAGCCAATTGGAGGGACAGGGTGAAGCTTTCTTT. The full variable domain, completed using reference TRBV5-6 and TRBJ1-1, is DAGVTQSPTHLIKTRGQQVTLRCSPKSGHDTVSWYQQALGQGPQFIFQYYEEEERQRGNFPDRFSGHQFPNYSSELNVNALLLGDSALYLCASSQLEGQGEAFFGQGTRLTVV.

The chain combines TRBV14 with TRBJ2-1; 14 bases agree with TRBD2. CDR3 length: 20 amino acids. Germline-derived CDR1 and CDR2 are SGHDN and FVKESK. V was clipped by 3 bases and J by 0 bases; unmatched bases: 10. CDR3 residues: CASSHFPGLAGESSYNEQFF. As DNA, the CDR3 is TGTGCCAGCAGCCATTTTCCGGGACTAGCGGGGGAGAGCTCCTACAATGAGCAGTTCTTC.

The chain recombines TRBV28 with TRBJ2-7; D gene unclear. Germline assignment: CDR1 MDHEN and CDR2 SYDVKM. CDR3 length equals 16 residues. Trimming took off 4 bases at V and 1 base at J, with 17 bases between the two ends. CDR3 DNA sequence: TGTGCCAGCAGTTCCCCTCGACTCGTTTGGTCCTACGAGCAGTACTTC. Translation: CASSSPRLVWSYEQYF.

The chain couples TRBV5-5 to TRBJ1-6, with 8 nucleotides matching TRBD1. This CDR3 region has 15 residues. With 3 bases clipped from V and 5 bases from J, the junction kept 4 bases outside the gene matches. Germline loops: CDR1 SGHKS, CDR2 YYEKEE (reference sequence). The CDR3 here is CASSYRGRNNSPLHF. The CDR3, as DNA: TGTGCCAGCAGCTACAGGGGGAGGAATAATTCACCCCTCCACTTT. The whole variable domain, filled in from reference TRBV5-5 and TRBJ1-6, reads DAGVTQSPTHLIKTRGQQVTLRCSPISGHKSVSWYQQVLGQGPQFIFQYYEKEERGRGNFPDRFSARQFPNYSSELNVNALLLGDSALYLCASSYRGRNNSPLHFGNGTRLTVT.

The chain uses TRBV28 and TRBJ2-3; D remains unclear. Per the germline V gene, CDR1 is MDHEN and CDR2 is SYDVKM. The CDR3 covers 11 residues. V lost 6 bases and J 3 bases, leaving 4 bases between the germline ends. The CDR3 reads CASSRTDTQYF. In DNA, the CDR3 is TGTGCCAGCAGCCGGACAGATACGCAGTATTTT. Full variable domain (outside the CDR3, taken from reference TRBV28 and TRBJ2-3): DVKVTQSSRYLVKRTGEKVFLECVQDMDHENMFWYRQDPGLGLRLIYFSYDVKMKEKGDIPEGYSVSREKKERFSLILESASTNQTSMYLCASSRTDTQYFGPGTRLTVL.

This chain uses TRBV27 with TRBJ2-2; D gene uncertain. This CDR3 has 12 amino acids. V was trimmed by 6 bases and J by 2 bases, leaving 4 bases between them. Germline loops: CDR1 MNHEY, CDR2 SMNVEV (reference sequence). CDR3 in DNA: TGTGCCAGCAGCCCTAACACCGGGGAGCTGTTTTTT. Residues: CASSPNTGELFF.

As concerns this clone: Within the sample, other DNA sequences also encode this same CDR3. J is TRBJ1-1 and V is TRBV2, with 7 nucleotides matching TRBD1. The germline CDR1 and CDR2 sequences are SNHLY and FYNNEI. V lost 5 bases, J lost 2 bases, and 2 bases stayed unmatched. This CDR3 has 13 amino acids. In DNA, the CDR3 is TGTGCCAGCAGTCGACAGGGAAACACTGAAGCTTTCTTT. Translated: CASSRQGNTEAFF.

The chain couples TRBV6-5 to TRBJ1-2; perhaps TRBD1 as D (6 bases). The CDR3 has 13 residues. From germline, CDR1 is MNHEY and CDR2 SVGAGI. Trimming took off 5 bases at V and 7 bases at J, with 14 bases between the two ends. CDR3 in amino acids: CASSRQGLGGYTF. CDR3 DNA: TGTGCCAGCAGTCGTCAGGGGCTAGGTGGCTACACCTTC.

This chain links TRBV19 with TRBJ2-1; TRBD1 aligns across 7 bases. The CDR3 extends over 13 amino acids. With 2 bases clipped from V and 12 bases from J, the junction kept 7 bases outside the gene matches. Germline CDR1 is LNHDA and CDR2 is SQIVND (reference sequence). The CDR3 region is CASSINSGTAQFF. Written as DNA, the CDR3 is TGTGCCAGTAGTATAAATTCCGGGACAGCGCAGTTCTTC.

The chain is built from TRBV9 and TRBJ2-5; 8 nucleotides line up with TRBD1. J lost 5 bases, V lost 0 bases, and 6 bases had no gene match. CDR1 is SGDLS and CDR2 is YYNGEE in the germline V gene. The CDR3 loop spans 15 amino acids. CDR3 DNA sequence: TGTGCCAGCAGCGTAGAAGGACAGGGAGGTGAGACCCAGTACTTC. It specifies CASSVEGQGGETQYF. Full variable domain (missing parts from reference TRBV9 and TRBJ2-5): DSGVTQTPKHLITATGQRVTLRCSPRSGDLSVYWYQQSLDQGLQFLIQYYNGEERAKGNILERFSAQQFPDLHSELNLSSLELGDSALYFCASSVEGQGGETQYFGPGTRLLVL.